The sequence of this T cell receptor beta chain was determined in a study of vaccination effects on CD4 cells after COVID-19. The germline V and J ends were trimmed by 2 bases and 4 bases, with 9 bases remaining between them. This CDR3 has 14 residues. Looked up from germline, CDR1 is LNHDA and CDR2 is SQIVND (reference sequence). Here immunoSEQ multiplex PCR was the method, and the copy in TCRdb shows in-frame clones only, minus some. The sample lists fewer than 60,000 clones, under 85% occurring once. CD4+ T cell isolation took place after 10 days of culture. Each participant received a vaccine that was either BNT162b2 or mRNA-1273, given as two doses. Absence of prior SARS-CoV-2 infection characterized the vaccine recipients, who showed negative nucleocapsid antibodies. Cultures had half their medium replaced with IL-2 medium on days 3 and 7. Concerning this clone: Antigen unknown.

Material: CD4+ T cells from PBMCs cultured without peptide, obtained after COVID-19 vaccination. The receptor comes from a human donor who received a COVID-19 vaccine. This chain joins TRBV19 and TRBJ1-3; TRBD1 is a possible D gene (5 bases). The CDR3 DNA reads TGTGCCAGTAGTATACAGGGCCTCGGAAACACCATATATTTT. It specifies CASSIQGLGNTIYF.